This T cell receptor (beta chain) was observed in a study of shared clonotypes between healthy human individuals (dated by TCRdb to the early 2020s). With respect to the entire study: The cohort comprised two women and three men aged 18 to 49 years. For each donor, CD4 naive and CD4 memory were each run on three plates, CD8 naive on two plates, and CD8 memory on one plate. To estimate repertoire size and how much clonotype sharing occurs between individuals, the study deeply sequenced the blood TCR repertoires of about 5 healthy adults. To increase sequencing depth and limit assay-specific biases, TCR repertoire library preparation and sequencing were carried out by different laboratories using diverse techniques. Each donor's leukapheresis produced roughly between roughly 0.9 and 8.9 billion PBMCs. Study-level results and caveats: Across a handful of donors, approximately 4.9% of naive CD4, around 3.5% of naive CD8, 2.3% of memory CD4, and over 0.35% of memory CD8 clonotypes were shared. Rarefaction of sorted-subset datasets indicated incomplete sequencing despite the large sequencing depth. Naive subsets generally had larger estimated clonotype richness than memory subsets. Pairwise subsampling indicated that sequencing depth was expected to affect the degree of clonotype sharing among donors. Sampling was restricted to blood, and TCR repertoires in tissues likely differ from the TCR repertoires found in blood. Because the study included a small number of donors, the genetic and exposure-history diversity represented was limited. Clonotypes shared by all four sorted-subset donors showed higher generation probabilities than non-shared clonotypes.

CD8 naive samples consisted of CD45RO-negative cells that were positively selected for CCR7, yielding a CD45RA+CCR7+ population without TemRA cells. Healthy HIV-negative adults with no recently reported acute infections or vaccinations were included as donors. Every donor was a Caucasian adult residing in Nashville, Tennessee, USA. Blood was obtained by leukapheresis, after which PBMCs were separated by Ficoll-Histopaque density gradient centrifugation and cryopreserved in liquid nitrogen vapor phase. Analytical flow cytometry was used to check the purity and quantity of every magnetically sorted T cell population. Genomic DNA was isolated from each sorted fraction and quantified by UV absorbance on a Nanodrop 2000c. With respect to this clone: Its antigen has not been determined. No qualities accompany the bases; no much larger clone lies one base away.

Using the deep immunoSEQ assay, TCR CDR3 regions were amplified from genomic DNA by multiplex PCR. For each cell subset, the extracted genomic DNA was distributed evenly across all wells of several immunoSEQ 96-well plates, and each plate served as one replicate. Each replicate PCR for sorted subsets received 200 ng genomic DNA, equal to about 30,000 T cell genomes. Purified libraries were quantified with a Qubit 3.0 fluorometer, sized on a Bioanalyzer 2100, and re-quantified with the KAPA Library Quantification kit. Every immunoSEQ 96-well plate was sequenced on a dedicated single-read 150-cycle Illumina NextSeq 550 flow cell. The paper's processing steps were these. Because the immunoSEQ output included only junctional sequences and no quality scores, the filtering could not be the same as the filtering used for full-length reads. To assign V/J genes and CDR3, sequences were annotated against IMGT germline references using PyIR, a Python wrapper for IgBLAST v1.9. Reads with weak V/J assignments (E-value above 1e-6), missing CDR3, stop codons, out-of-frame junctions, or ambiguous translated residues were removed. V3J clonotypes were defined as sequences sharing the same inferred V gene, J gene, and CDR3 amino acid sequence. The percentage overlap between two repertoires was calculated by dividing the number of shared unique clonotypes by the size of the smaller repertoire. Repertoire richness was assessed with RTK rarefaction, the Chao1 estimator, and Recon v2.1 estimates of unobserved clonotypes. OLGA was used to compute generation probabilities for all TCRbeta clonotypes that the gDNA method yielded from a handful of donors. Here the immuneACCESS table is served through TCRdb, limited to in-frame sequences with V and J called. Missing clones are a known gap in these copies; in checked studies unresolved V genes cover under half, and the rest lacks a known reason. The V and J calls and clone size come from that table; D and trimming were worked out from the DNA. The sample profile shows hundreds of thousands of clones; 95% to 97% of them were found once. The top ten hold 0.11% of the sample.

From its cysteine to its phenylalanine, the CDR3 spans 12 amino acids. Only the CDR3 DNA stays, 36 bases, in frame from base 1. The germline V gene encodes CDR1 MDHEN and CDR2 SYDVKM. Between the V and J ends, shortened by 5 bases and 1 base respectively, the junction contains 2 bases. Sequencing was performed on naive CD8+ T cells sorted from blood. The cell subset or site label, as the study defines it: CD45RA+CCR7+. This sequence originates from a woman in her 30s in good health. Here the chain combines TRBV28 and TRBJ2-2; the D gene cannot be resolved reliably. The CDR3 reads CASSKNTGELFF. The DNA is TGTGCCAGCAGTAAGAACACCGGGGAGCTGTTTTTT.